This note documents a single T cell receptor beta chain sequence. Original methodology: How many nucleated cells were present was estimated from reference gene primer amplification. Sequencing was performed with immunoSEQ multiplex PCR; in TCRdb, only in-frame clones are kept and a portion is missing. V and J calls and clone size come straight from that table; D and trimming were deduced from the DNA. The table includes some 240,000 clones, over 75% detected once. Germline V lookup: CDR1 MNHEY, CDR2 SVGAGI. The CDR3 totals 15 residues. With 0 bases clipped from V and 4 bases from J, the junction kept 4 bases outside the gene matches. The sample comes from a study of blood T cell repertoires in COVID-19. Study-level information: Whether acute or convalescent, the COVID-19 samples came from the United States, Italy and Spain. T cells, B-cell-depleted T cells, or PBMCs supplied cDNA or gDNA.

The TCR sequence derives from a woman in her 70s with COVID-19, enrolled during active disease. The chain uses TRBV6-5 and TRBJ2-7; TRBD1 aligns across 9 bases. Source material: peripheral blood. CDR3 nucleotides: TGTGCCAGCAGTTACTCGGGGACAGGGACATACGAGCAGTACTTC. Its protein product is CASSYSGTGTYEQYF.